This passage covers 17 T cell receptor beta chains from one sample sequenced in a study of beta chain features in type 1 diabetes. Reverse transcribing all isolated RNA meant expressed TCRB transcripts were sequenced. Data came from immunoSEQ multiplex PCR; TCRdb stores just in-frame clones and leaves some out. The sample includes 200,000 to 300,000 clones, about 14% seen only once; the top ten take approximately 0.024%. Sequencing was done on a sample of naive CD4+ T cells from blood. These receptors all stem from a middle-aged woman in good health.

This chain connects TRBV5-4 to TRBJ2-3; 8 bases are a match to TRBD2. CDR3 length: 16 residues. Trimming removed 4 bases from V and 6 bases from J; junction bases left unmatched: 13. Germline V lookup: CDR1 SGHNT, CDR2 YYREEE (reference sequence). Here the CDR3 DNA reads TGTGCCAGCAGCGGCCCCGGGACTAGGACCACGGATACGCAGTATTTT. Amino acid sequence: CASSGPGTRTTDTQYF. Filled out from reference TRBV5-4 and TRBJ2-3, the complete variable domain reads ETGVTQSPTHLIKTRGQQVTLRCSSQSGHNTVSWYQQALGQGPQFIFQYYREEENGRGNFPPRFSGLQFPNYSSELNVNALELDDSALYLCASSGPGTRTTDTQYFGPGTRLTVL.

This clone was picked up a small number of times. V and J are TRBV19 and TRBJ1-2; a weak D match, TRBD1 (6 bases). CDR1 LNHDA and CDR2 SQIVND come from the germline V gene (reference sequence). V dropped 4 bases and J dropped 4 bases, with 19 bases sitting between them. This CDR3 is built from 16 residues. For the CDR3, the DNA is TGTGCCAGTAGTAAACGACAGTGGGGGCTCGGCTATGGCTACACCTTC. Residues: CASSKRQWGLGYGYTF. Full variable domain (rest looked up from reference TRBV19 and TRBJ1-2): DGGITQSPKYLFRKEGQNVTLSCEQNLNHDAMYWYRQDPGQGLRLIYYSQIVNDFQKGDIAEGYSVSREKKESFPLTVTSAQKNPTAFYLCASSKRQWGLGYGYTFGSGTRLTVV.

The chain uses TRBV18 and TRBJ2-2; 7 bases fit TRBD2. CDR1 KGHSH and CDR2 LQKENI come from the germline V gene. The CDR3 sequence is 18 residues long. Trimming took 2 bases from V and 2 from J; bases not matched to a gene: 11. This chain's CDR3 is CASSPINPSGVNTGELFF. The CDR3 bases are TGTGCCAGCTCACCAATTAACCCTAGCGGCGTAAACACCGGGGAGCTGTTTTTT. Drawing the rest from reference TRBV18 and TRBJ2-2, the complete variable domain is NAGVMQNPRHLVRRRGQEARLRCSPMKGHSHVYWYRQLPEEGLKFMVYLQKENIIDESGMPKERFSAEFPKEGPSILRIQQVVRGDSAAYFCASSPINPSGVNTGELFFGEGSRLTVL.

V gene TRBV9 combines with J gene TRBJ1-1, with D possibly TRBD1 on 5 matching bases. CDR1 and CDR2 from the germline V gene are SGDLS and YYNGEE. V gave up 4 bases and J gave up 4 bases, with 17 bases separating them. The CDR3 runs to 15 residues. This chain's CDR3 is CASSHLGQGGTEAFF. The CDR3 DNA follows: TGTGCCAGCAGCCACCTTGGGCAGGGAGGCACTGAAGCTTTCTTT.

This clone was seen a handful of times. The chain links TRBV6-5 to TRBJ2-7; TRBD2 aligns across 10 bases. The length of the CDR3 is 15 residues. Per germline, CDR1 MNHEY and CDR2 SVGAGI. After removal of 5 bases from V and 2 bases from J, the junction contained 6 bases not matched to a gene. CDR3 nucleotides: TGTGCCAGCAGTCCCGGAGGACTAGCGGCCTACGAGCAGTACTTC. It codes for CASSPGGLAAYEQYF.

The chain combines TRBV14 with TRBJ1-2, with 11 bases aligning to TRBD1. The V and J ends lost 3 bases and 7 bases, in that order; junction bases with no gene match: 4. Germline CDR1 reads SGHDN; CDR2 reads FVKESK. The CDR3 totals 14 residues. The CDR3 sequence: CASSHGQGALGYTF. The CDR3 DNA is TGTGCCAGCAGCCACGGACAGGGGGCGCTTGGCTACACCTTC.

The V and J genes are TRBV7-7 and TRBJ2-5; D is unresolved. Trimming shortened V by 5 bases and J by 3 bases, and 13 bases separated the two germline ends. The CDR3 is made up of 14 amino acids. Germline V gives CDR1 SSHAT, CDR2 FNYEAQ (reference sequence). The CDR3 DNA follows: TGTGCCAGCAGCGAGTCCTTAGCTAAAGAGACCCAGTACTTC. Translated: CASSESLAKETQYF.

This clone was recorded a few times. This chain joins TRBV6-5 and TRBJ2-3, with a possible D match to TRBD2 (5 bases). The CDR3 covers 15 residues. The V gene lost 0 bases and the J gene lost 6 bases, with 13 bases spanning the gap. CDR1 and CDR2 from the germline V gene are MNHEY and SVGAGI. The CDR3 DNA reads as TGTGCCAGCAGTTACTCCGTGAGGGCAGGTGATACGCAGTATTTT. Protein sequence: CASSYSVRAGDTQYF.

V gene TRBV29-1 combines with J gene TRBJ2-3; D is ambiguous. V was cut by 7 bases and J by 2 bases, with 13 bases left in between. This CDR3 region has 13 residues. Germline V gene lookup returns CDR1 SQVTM and CDR2 ANQGSEA. The CDR3 region has the DNA TGCAGCGCCCGGAGCGCGATCACAGATACGCAGTATTTT. Translating gives CSARSAITDTQYF.

CDR3 region: CASSSAAEGPQHF. The CDR3 bases are TGTGCCAGCTCGTCGGCCGCGGAAGGGCCCCAGCATTTT. This chain uses TRBV18 with TRBJ1-5; D ambiguous. The V end was cut by 6 bases, the J end by 9 bases, with 15 bases between. CDR1 KGHSH and CDR2 LQKENI come from the germline V gene. The CDR3 extends over 13 amino acids.

This chain connects TRBV21-1 to TRBJ1-2; the tabulated D call, TRBD1, remains unverified against the DNA. TRBV21-1 is given as a pseudogene. This CDR3 has 11 amino acids. The DNA of the CDR3 is TGTGCCAGCAGCAATGCAGGGGGCCACACCTTC. Amino acid sequence: CASSNAGGHTF.

The rearrangement joins TRBV10-3 to TRBJ2-6, with D possibly TRBD2 on 7 matching bases. Trimming left V 8 bases short and J 2 bases short, with 10 bases between. There are 14 residues in the CDR3. Germline V lookup: CDR1 ENHRY, CDR2 SYGVKD. This CDR3 is CAIGGGPGANVLTF. Written as DNA, the CDR3 is TGTGCCATCGGGGGGGGCCCTGGGGCCAACGTCCTGACTTTC.

The chain combines TRBV29-1 with TRBJ2-2; 7 bases align to TRBD2. The CDR3 has 13 amino acids. CDR1 SQVTM and CDR2 ANQGSEA come from the germline V gene. Germline trimming cut 7 bases from V and 7 bases from J; bases unmatched to any gene: 9. The CDR3 protein is CSGRDYRDGELFF. CDR3 DNA sequence: TGCAGCGGCCGGGACTACAGAGACGGGGAGCTGTTTTTT.

The chain carries TRBV5-4 and TRBJ1-2, with D perhaps TRBD1 (5 bases). The CDR3 is 14 amino acids. Germline CDR1 and CDR2: SGHNT and YYREEE (reference sequence). V lost 1 base and J lost 2, with 9 bases in between. The CDR3 region has the DNA TGTGCCAGCAGCTTGTTGTCAGGGAACTATGGCTACACCTTC. Translated, it gives CASSLLSGNYGYTF.

There are a few counts of this clone. This chain connects TRBV5-1 to TRBJ2-1; D might be TRBD2 (7 bases). Germline V lookup: CDR1 SGHRS, CDR2 YFSETQ. This CDR3 is built from 15 residues. The V end lost 3 bases, the J end lost 4 bases, and 14 bases lay between the germline ends. In nucleotides, the CDR3 is TGCGCCAGCAGCTCCGAGGGGGGGTGGTACAATGAGCAGTTCTTC. Translated, it gives CASSSEGGWYNEQFF. The whole variable domain, filled in from reference TRBV5-1 and TRBJ2-1, reads KAGVTQTPRYLIKTRGQQVTLSCSPISGHRSVSWYQQTPGQGLQFLFEYFSETQRNKGNFPGRFSGRQFSNSRSEMNVSTLELGDSALYLCASSSEGGWYNEQFFGPGTRLTVL.

This clone was counted at least ten times. The chain has TRBV7-9 and TRBJ2-1; possibly TRBD1 for D (5 bases). The germline CDR1 and CDR2 sequences are SEHNR and FQNEAQ (reference sequence). This CDR3 has 15 amino acids. Trimming stripped 6 bases from V and 7 bases from J, with 19 bases between. The CDR3 region is CASSQPRVQGNEQFF. CDR3 in DNA: TGTGCCAGCAGTCAGCCTCGGGTGCAGGGTAATGAGCAGTTCTTC.

V is TRBV5-1 and J is TRBJ2-5; a weak D match, TRBD1 (6 bases). Germline-derived CDR1 and CDR2 are SGHRS and YFSETQ. V was trimmed by 4 bases and J by 5 bases, leaving 15 bases between them. The length of the CDR3 is 14 residues. The CDR3 coding sequence is TGCGCCAGCAGCCGTCGGACAGCCCGGGAGACCCAGTACTTC. This sequence encodes CASSRRTARETQYF.